Listed below are T cell receptor beta chains from one sample, sequenced in a study of OX40 agonist ivuxolimab in advanced cancers. The repertoire was sequenced with immunoSEQ multiplex PCR; TCRdb's copy has only in-frame clones and lacks some. The sample lists fewer than 20,000 clones; approximately 77% were seen once. The sequences come from CD4+ or CD8+ T cells sorted from blood, collected in a trial of the OX40 agonist ivuxolimab. The receptor source for this set is an adult with an advanced solid tumor such as melanoma, head and neck, liver or kidney cancer. Both conserved end residues are part of each CDR3. Each record gives: D gene, V gene, clone size, J gene, CDR3 protein, CDR3 DNA. D genes are given only for firm matches. The size entry is marked missing in some rows and otherwise reads once, few, many or a size class.

.	TRBV10-1	.	TRBJ1-1	CASSKRNTEAFF	TGCGCCAGCAGTAAGAGGAACACTGAAGCTTTCTTT
TRBD1	TRBV6-1	few	TRBJ2-2	CASTDRFDTGELFF	TGTGCCAGCACGGACAGGTTTGACACCGGGGAGCTGTTTTTT
.	TRBV7-9	medium-sized	TRBJ1-4	CASSQIKDEKLFF	TGTGCCAGCAGCCAAATCAAGGATGAAAAACTGTTTTTT
TRBD1	TRBV5-6	.	TRBJ1-1	CASSFRDRGKGTEAFF	TGTGCCAGCAGCTTCCGGGACAGGGGGAAGGGCACTGAAGCTTTCTTT
TRBD2	TRBV4-3	.	TRBJ2-1	CASSQAGGIYNEQFF	TGCGCCAGCAGCCAAGCGGGGGGAATCTACAATGAGCAGTTCTTC
.	TRBV7-9	once	TRBJ1-2	CASSLEEAAPGYTF	TGTGCCAGCAGCTTGGAGGAAGCGGCTCCTGGCTACACCTTC
.	TRBV28	.	TRBJ1-4	CASRRQTMKRLFF	TGTGCCAGCAGGCGACAGACAATGAAAAGGCTGTTTTTT
TRBD1	TRBV5-4	once	TRBJ1-6	CASSSPGTGSYNSPLHF	TGTGCCAGCAGCTCCCCCGGGACAGGGTCCTATAATTCACCCCTCCACTTT
.	TRBV15	.	TRBJ1-5	CATSRGPWEGDQPQHF	TGTGCCACCTCCAGAGGGCCGTGGGAGGGGGATCAGCCCCAGCATTTT
.	TRBV4-1	.	TRBJ2-7	CASSQGVGYEQYF	TGCGCCAGCAGCCAAGGGGTGGGGTACGAGCAGTACTTC
.	TRBV6-5	.	TRBJ1-1	CASSYNQGFVTEAFF	TGTGCCAGCAGTTACAATCAAGGGTTCGTGACTGAAGCTTTCTTT
.	TRBV5-4	.	TRBJ2-7	CASSALDSPDYEQYF	TGTGCCAGCAGCGCCCTTGACTCCCCAGATTACGAGCAGTACTTC
TRBD2	TRBV10-3	.	TRBJ2-3	CAILAGDTDTQYF	TGTGCCATCCTAGCGGGGGACACAGATACGCAGTATTTT
TRBD1	TRBV7-6	.	TRBJ1-2	CASSPSGTGYGYTF	TGTGCCAGCAGCCCGAGTGGGACAGGTTATGGCTACACCTTC
TRBD2	TRBV5-1	.	TRBJ2-7	CASSLERGGRDEQYF	TGCGCCAGCAGCTTGGAACGGGGGGGCCGGGACGAGCAGTACTTC
.	TRBV7-9	.	TRBJ1-5	CASSFSGNSQPQHF	TGTGCCAGCAGCTTTTCAGGGAACTCTCAGCCCCAGCATTTT
.	TRBV7-2	.	TRBJ1-1	CASSAPTGMNTEAFF	TGTGCCAGCAGCGCTCCAACAGGAATGAACACTGAAGCTTTCTTT
.	TRBV11-2	.	TRBJ2-5	CASSFWGEETQYF	TGTGCCAGCAGCTTCTGGGGGGAAGAGACCCAGTACTTC
.	TRBV13	.	TRBJ1-3	CASRKGLGNTIYF	TGTGCCAGCCGTAAAGGGTTAGGAAACACCATATATTTT
.	TRBV27	.	TRBJ2-3	CASKLNPPGAHTDTQYF	TGTGCCAGCAAACTTAACCCCCCCGGCGCCCACACAGATACGCAGTATTTT
.	TRBV5-6	.	TRBJ1-1	CASSFDTIEAFF	TGTGCCAGCAGCTTTGACACAATTGAAGCTTTCTTT
.	TRBV6-8	.	TRBJ2-5	CASSYSMNRQETQYF	TGTGCCAGCAGTTACTCGATGAACAGGCAAGAGACCCAGTACTTC
.	TRBV27	.	TRBJ1-4	CASSSNEKLFF	TGTGCCAGCAGTAGTAATGAAAAACTGTTTTTT
TRBD2	TRBV4-3	.	TRBJ2-1	CASSQDTMVAGRVYEQFF	TGCGCCAGCAGCCAAGATACGATGGTAGCGGGGCGTGTCTATGAGCAGTTCTTC
.	TRBV7-9	.	TRBJ2-7	CASSPRWAESSYEQYF	TGTGCCAGCAGCCCCAGGTGGGCAGAAAGCTCCTACGAGCAGTACTTC
TRBD2	TRBV11-1	.	TRBJ2-1	CASSWGGRVEQFF	TGTGCCAGCAGCTGGGGGGGAAGGGTTGAGCAGTTCTTC
.	TRBV10-3	.	TRBJ2-2	CAISESRAGNTGELFF	TGTGCCATCAGTGAGTCGAGAGCAGGGAACACCGGGGAGCTGTTTTTT
TRBD1	TRBV5-1	.	TRBJ1-2	CASSLEGTGINYGYTF	TGCGCCAGCAGCTTGGAAGGGACAGGGATCAACTATGGCTACACCTTC
.	TRBV5-4	.	TRBJ2-3	CASSPGDTQYF	TGTGCCAGCAGCCCGGGGGATACGCAGTATTTT
.	TRBV2	few	TRBJ1-5	CASSEGADQPQHF	TGTGCCAGCAGTGAAGGGGCAGATCAGCCCCAGCATTTT
.	TRBV9	.	TRBJ2-2	CASSATGTSITGELFF	TGTGCCAGCAGCGCAACCGGGACATCAATCACCGGGGAGCTGTTTTTT
.	TRBV4-2	.	TRBJ2-1	CASSQGGEVYEQFF	TGTGCCAGCAGCCAAGGCGGGGAGGTCTATGAGCAGTTCTTC
.	TRBV9	.	TRBJ2-3	CASSVVGSRGTQYF	TGTGCCAGCAGCGTAGTTGGCTCCCGTGGTACGCAGTATTTT
.	TRBV4-1	.	TRBJ2-1	CASSPNAPGGVYNEQFF	TGCGCCAGCAGCCCAAATGCCCCAGGTGGGGTTTACAATGAGCAGTTCTTC
.	TRBV11-3	.	TRBJ2-7	CASSSRQALPYEQYF	TGTGCCAGCAGCTCGAGACAGGCGCTCCCCTACGAGCAGTACTTC
.	TRBV27	.	TRBJ1-1	CASSLFLGGRTEAFF	TGTGCCAGCAGTTTATTCCTCGGGGGGAGGACTGAAGCTTTCTTT
.	TRBV7-9	once	TRBJ2-7	CASSLKGTHEQYF	TGTGCCAGCAGCTTGAAGGGGACCCACGAGCAGTACTTC
TRBD1	TRBV5-6	.	TRBJ2-7	CASSLTGTGPYEQYF	TGTGCCAGCAGCTTGACCGGGACAGGCCCCTACGAGCAGTACTTC
.	TRBV2	.	TRBJ1-2	CASSSPIVSGPHGYTF	TGTGCCAGCAGTTCCCCCATCGTATCAGGGCCCCATGGCTACACCTTC
.	TRBV7-2	few	TRBJ2-7	CASSLGFGYEQYF	TGTGCCAGCAGCTTAGGATTTGGCTACGAGCAGTACTTC
.	TRBV6-5	.	TRBJ1-5	CASSYPYRASNQPQHF	TGTGCCAGCAGTTACCCTTACAGGGCTAGCAATCAGCCCCAGCATTTT
TRBD1	TRBV27	.	TRBJ2-6	CASSFTFRDRGSTGANVLTF	TGTGCCAGCAGTTTCACCTTTCGGGACAGGGGGTCTACTGGGGCCAACGTCCTGACTTTC
TRBD1	TRBV7-8	.	TRBJ1-2	CASSSRTGYGYTF	TGTGCCAGCAGCTCTCGGACAGGATATGGCTACACCTTC
.	TRBV19	once	TRBJ2-2	CASSIDQGGTGELFF	TGTGCCAGTAGTATAGATCAGGGGGGCACCGGGGAGCTGTTTTTT
TRBD2	TRBV9	few	TRBJ2-2	CASSVKPGSGGGPGELFF	TGTGCCAGCAGCGTAAAGCCGGGCTCGGGCGGGGGTCCCGGGGAGCTGTTTTTT
TRBD1	TRBV4-1	.	TRBJ2-7	CASSLGTGGFYEQYF	TGCGCCAGCAGCCTCGGGACAGGGGGCTTCTACGAGCAGTACTTC
.	TRBV11-1	.	TRBJ2-1	CASSLVSGEQFF	TGTGCCAGCAGCTTAGTAAGCGGTGAGCAGTTCTTC
.	TRBV4-1	few	TRBJ1-6	CASSQDLGPNSPLHF	TGCGCCAGCAGCCAAGATCTAGGCCCCAATTCACCCCTCCACTTT
.	TRBV9	.	TRBJ1-2	CASSSTGGSFNYGYTF	TGTGCCAGCAGCTCGACGGGGGGGTCCTTTAACTATGGCTACACCTTC
.	TRBV5-4	.	TRBJ2-2	CASSLKPWSTGELFF	TGTGCCAGCAGCTTGAAGCCTTGGTCCACCGGGGAGCTGTTTTTT
.	TRBV11-3	.	TRBJ2-7	CASSLGRGPGDEQYF	TGTGCCAGCAGCTTGGGGCGGGGGCCTGGGGACGAGCAGTACTTC